These 14 T cell receptor beta chains were sequenced from one sample in a study of Graves' ophthalmopathy and Graves' hyperthyroidism. Amplified TCR beta CDR3 regions were obtained using RNA transcripts as template. The library came from an HTBI-primed first-round RT-PCR and a second-round multiplex PCR. TCRdb redid the calling of the multiplex PCR reads with MiXCR, one entry per CDR3 protein. The repertoire has about 210,000 distinct CDR3 sequences, 29% of them found once; the top ten carry 9.1%. Sequenced material: peripheral blood. These receptor sequences come from a man in his fifties with Graves' ophthalmopathy.

This clonotype appeared many times. The chain joins TRBV4-2 to TRBJ2-7; TRBD2 matches 10 bases. CDR1 and CDR2 (germline): LGHNA, YNFKEQ. With 0 bases clipped from V and 7 bases from J, the junction kept 9 bases outside the gene matches. This CDR3 has 16 residues. Written as DNA, the CDR3 is TGTGCCAGCAGCCAAGATTCGGCTAGCGGGAGTGAAGAGCAGTACTTC. Protein sequence: CASSQDSASGSEEQYF.

At least ten counts were recorded for this clonotype. J is TRBJ2-7 and V is TRBV28; 9 nucleotides align to TRBD1. The CDR3 runs to 15 residues. V shed 5 bases, J shed 5 bases, and the junction held 10 bases outside the gene matches. Germline V gene sequence: CDR1 MDHEN, CDR2 SYDVKM. This chain's CDR3 is CASSTRDRVSNEQYF. CDR3 bases: TGTGCCAGCAGTACCCGGGACAGGGTTAGTAACGAGCAGTACTTC.

This clonotype was counted many times. The rearrangement joins TRBV20-1 to TRBJ2-7; D remains unclear. This CDR3 spans 14 amino acids. In germline, CDR1 is DFQATT, CDR2 SNEGSKA (reference sequence). Deletions cut 6 bases from V and 0 bases from J, with 15 bases between. The CDR3: CSATLGRRSYEQYF. As DNA, the CDR3 is TGCAGTGCAACGTTAGGGCGACGCTCCTACGAGCAGTACTTC.

This clonotype was seen ten or more times. The genes are TRBV19 and TRBJ1-5; D perhaps matches TRBD1 (6 bases). The CDR3 contains 15 residues. V was clipped by 5 bases and J by 3 bases, with 14 bases between them. Germline V gene sequence: CDR1 LNHDA, CDR2 SQIVND (reference sequence). CDR3 protein: CASSRNRDSNQPQHF. The DNA for the CDR3 is TGTGCCAGTAGTCGAAACAGGGACTCCAATCAGCCCCAGCATTTT.

The chain links TRBV27 to TRBJ2-5, with D perhaps assigned TRBD1 or TRBD2 (5 bases each). The CDR3 is made up of 13 amino acids. Germline V gene lookup returns CDR1 MNHEY and CDR2 SMNVEV (reference sequence). V was trimmed by 3 bases and J by 5 bases, leaving 10 bases between them. CDR3 in DNA: TGTGCCAGCAGTTTTTGGGGGTACGAGACCCAGTACTTC. This codes for CASSFWGYETQYF.

This clonotype was counted ten times or more. The chain employs TRBV7-6 and TRBJ2-7; D is perhaps TRBD2 (6 bases). Germline values: CDR1 SGHVS, CDR2 FNYEAQ. Trimming removed 4 bases at V and 7 bases at J, with 11 bases between. This CDR3 has 12 amino acids. This chain's CDR3 is CASSSSSVEQYF. DNA of the CDR3: TGTGCCAGCAGCTCCTCTAGCGTTGAGCAGTACTTC.

This clonotype was observed many times. The chain joins TRBV6-1 to TRBJ1-6, with 10 positions matching TRBD1. CDR3 length: 15 amino acids. V trimming: 7 bases; J trimming: 10 bases; junction bases outside the gene matches: 10. CDR1 MNHNS and CDR2 SASEGT come from the germline V gene. The CDR3: CASKLTGTGVSPLHF. The CDR3 DNA reads as TGTGCCAGCAAACTTACCGGGACAGGGGTCTCACCCCTCCACTTT.

The chain combines TRBV28 with TRBJ1-1; D is ambiguous. The germline V gene encodes CDR1 MDHEN and CDR2 SYDVKM. The CDR3 contains 14 residues. The V end was cut by 6 bases, the J end by 5 bases, with 16 bases between. The CDR3 is CASSQDFRGTEAFF. CDR3 coding DNA: TGTGCCAGCAGCCAAGATTTTCGCGGGACTGAAGCTTTCTTT.

This clonotype was found many times. This chain links TRBV28 with TRBJ2-7, with no clear D. Between the trimmed V and J ends, which lost 6 bases and 3 bases, there was a span of 12 bases. Germline V lookup: CDR1 MDHEN, CDR2 SYDVKM. This CDR3 has 13 residues. The CDR3 bases are TGTGCCAGCAGGGGCAGCCCAATCTACGAGCAGTACTTC. Translating it yields CASRGSPIYEQYF.

This clonotype was seen a few times. This chain uses TRBV7-2 with TRBJ1-6; D not certain. Trimming stripped 2 bases from V and 0 bases from J, with 14 bases between. Germline CDR1 reads SGHTA; CDR2 reads FQGNSA. CDR3 length: 18 amino acids. In DNA form, the CDR3 reads TGTGCCAGCAGCTTATCGGCATTTCGTAGCTCCTATAATTCACCCCTCCACTTT. It specifies CASSLSAFRSSYNSPLHF.

This clonotype was seen many times. The chain employs TRBV2 and TRBJ1-5; 7 bases map to TRBD1. There are 17 residues in the CDR3. The junction had 13 bases not matched to a gene; V was cut back by 2 bases and J by 6 bases. Germline V lookup: CDR1 SNHLY, CDR2 FYNNEI. This CDR3 is CASSEKWGQQKSQPQHF. The CDR3 DNA is TGTGCCAGCAGTGAAAAGTGGGGACAGCAAAAAAGTCAGCCCCAGCATTTT.

Ten or more counts support this clonotype. The V and J genes are TRBV27 and TRBJ1-1; D gene unclear. The CDR3 extends over 14 amino acids. Trimming pared 5 bases from V and 3 bases from J, leaving 13 bases between. Germline assignment: CDR1 MNHEY and CDR2 SMNVEV (reference sequence). CDR3 nucleotides: TGTGCCAGCAGTATCTTACCCATCTACACTGAAGCTTTCTTT. Translated: CASSILPIYTEAFF.

In this sample, this clonotype turned up many times. The chain joins TRBV6-6 to TRBJ2-5; 7 nucleotides align to TRBD2. The ends lost 0 bases at V and 2 bases at J; junction bases unmatched: 6. The germline V gene has CDR1 MNHNY and CDR2 SVGAGI (reference sequence). The CDR3 is 16 residues long. The CDR3 bases are TGTGCCAGCAGTTACTCGAGCGGGACGGAACAAGAGACCCAGTACTTC. Translating it yields CASSYSSGTEQETQYF.

This clonotype was seen ten or more times. The V and J genes are TRBV30 and TRBJ1-2; TRBD1 is a possible D gene (5 bases). Germline V CDR1 and CDR2: GTSNPN, SVGIG (reference sequence). The CDR3 runs to 15 residues. V was cut by 3 bases and J by 3 bases, with 17 bases left in between. The CDR3: CAWRDSGRVDYGYTF. CDR3 coding DNA: TGTGCCTGGAGAGACTCAGGGAGAGTCGACTATGGCTACACCTTC.